Reported below is one TCR beta chain. Its antigen is undetermined. Each CDR3 protein is one row after TCRdb ran MiXCR on the 5' RACE reads. This table has approximately 250,000 distinct CDR3 sequences, 5.2% appearing once. The data originate from a study of T cells after yellow fever vaccination. Study-level results: There was a small share of clonotypes that showed up in both the CD4 and CD8 compartments. Reappearance after the booster was observed for most primary-vaccination clones (around 96% CD4, about 90% CD8).

The input for sequencing was CD4+ T cells sorted from PBMCs, taken on the day of the yellow fever booster vaccination. The receptor comes from a man younger than 35 who received the YFV17D yellow fever vaccine.

CDR3 protein: CASSRSISGGSQPQHF. The CDR3 DNA reads as TGTGCCAGCAGCCGATCAATCTCAGGGGGCAGTCAGCCCCAGCATTTT. This chain links TRBV4-2 with TRBJ1-5; 8 nucleotides match TRBD1. Germline V gene lookup returns CDR1 LGHNA and CDR2 YNFKEQ. Trimming cost V 4 bases and J 6 bases; bases outside gene matches: 11. CDR3 size: 16 residues.